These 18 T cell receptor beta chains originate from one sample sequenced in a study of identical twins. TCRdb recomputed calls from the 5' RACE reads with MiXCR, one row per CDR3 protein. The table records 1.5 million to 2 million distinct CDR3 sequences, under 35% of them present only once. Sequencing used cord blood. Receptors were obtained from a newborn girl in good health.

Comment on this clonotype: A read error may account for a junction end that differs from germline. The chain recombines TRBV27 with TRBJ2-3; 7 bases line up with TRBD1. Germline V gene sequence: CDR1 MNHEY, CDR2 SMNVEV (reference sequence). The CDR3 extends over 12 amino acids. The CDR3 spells CPCGQERNTQYF. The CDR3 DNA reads TGCCCCTGCGGACAGGAGAGGAATACGCAGTATTTT.

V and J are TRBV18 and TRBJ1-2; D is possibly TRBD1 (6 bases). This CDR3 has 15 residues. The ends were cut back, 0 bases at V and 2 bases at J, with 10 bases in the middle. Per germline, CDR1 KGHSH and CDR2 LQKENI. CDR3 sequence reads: CASSPPSQGNYGYTF. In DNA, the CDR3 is TGTGCCAGCTCACCACCGTCGCAGGGGAACTATGGCTACACCTTC.

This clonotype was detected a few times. CDR3 sequence: CASRDGTSELNEQFF. The CDR3 region has the DNA TGTGCCAGCAGAGACGGGACTAGCGAACTCAATGAGCAGTTCTTC. This chain joins TRBV6-1 and TRBJ2-1, with TRBD2 identical over 10 bases. V was pared by 6 bases and J by 6 bases, with 8 bases of the junction left unmatched. This CDR3 has 15 residues. The germline gives CDR1 MNHNS, CDR2 SASEGT.

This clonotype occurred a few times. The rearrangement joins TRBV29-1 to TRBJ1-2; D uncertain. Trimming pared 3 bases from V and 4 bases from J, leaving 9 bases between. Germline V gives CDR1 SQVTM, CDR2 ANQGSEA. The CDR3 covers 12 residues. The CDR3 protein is CSVESVFYGYTF. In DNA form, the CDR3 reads TGCAGCGTTGAGTCGGTTTTCTATGGCTACACCTTC.

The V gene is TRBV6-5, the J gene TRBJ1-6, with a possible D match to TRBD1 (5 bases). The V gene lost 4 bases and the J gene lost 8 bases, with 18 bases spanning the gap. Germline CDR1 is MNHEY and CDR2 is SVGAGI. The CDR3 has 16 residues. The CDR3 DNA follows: TGTGCCAGCAGTTTCTCCGGGGCCTATAGGGATTCACCCCTCCACTTT. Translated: CASSFSGAYRDSPLHF.

The CDR3 loop reads CASSVDRVATSLSDEQFF. CDR3 DNA: TGTGCCAGCAGTGTGGACAGGGTAGCGACTAGTCTCAGTGATGAGCAGTTCTTC. The V and J genes are TRBV28 and TRBJ2-1, with 8 bases lining up with TRBD1. V trimming: 5 bases; J trimming: 8 bases; junction bases outside the gene matches: 20. Germline CDR1 reads MDHEN; CDR2 reads SYDVKM. The CDR3 covers 18 residues.

The CDR3 is CASSQRSLLAVGYNEQFF. In DNA, the CDR3 is TGTGCCAGCAGCCAACGGTCCTTACTAGCGGTTGGCTACAATGAGCAGTTCTTC. The chain has TRBV14 and TRBJ2-1, with 8 positions matching TRBD2. Trimming at V came to 2 bases and at J to 3 bases, leaving 12 bases not matched to a gene. The CDR3 runs to 18 residues. Per the germline V gene, CDR1 is SGHDN and CDR2 is FVKESK.

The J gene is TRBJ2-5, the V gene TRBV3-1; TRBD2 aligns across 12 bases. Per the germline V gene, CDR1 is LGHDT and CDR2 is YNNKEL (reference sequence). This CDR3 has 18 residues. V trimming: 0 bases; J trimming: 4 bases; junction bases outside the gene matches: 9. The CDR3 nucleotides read TGTGCCAGCAGCCAAGACGAGCTAGCGGGGGGGCCTGGAGAGACCCAGTACTTC. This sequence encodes CASSQDELAGGPGETQYF.

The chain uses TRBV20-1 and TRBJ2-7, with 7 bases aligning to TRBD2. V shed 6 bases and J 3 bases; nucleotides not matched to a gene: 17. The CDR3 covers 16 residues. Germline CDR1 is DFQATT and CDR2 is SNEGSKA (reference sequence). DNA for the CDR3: TGCAGTGCGTGTGAGAGCGGGACTGTACTATTCTACGAGCAGTACTTC. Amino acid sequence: CSACESGTVLFYEQYF.

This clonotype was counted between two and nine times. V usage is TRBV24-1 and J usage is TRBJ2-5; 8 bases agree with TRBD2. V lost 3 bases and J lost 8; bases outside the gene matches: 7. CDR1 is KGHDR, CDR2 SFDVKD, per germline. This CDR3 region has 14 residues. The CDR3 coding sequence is TGTGCCACCAGTGATCCCGGGGGGGACCAAACCCAGTACTTC. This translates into CATSDPGGDQTQYF.

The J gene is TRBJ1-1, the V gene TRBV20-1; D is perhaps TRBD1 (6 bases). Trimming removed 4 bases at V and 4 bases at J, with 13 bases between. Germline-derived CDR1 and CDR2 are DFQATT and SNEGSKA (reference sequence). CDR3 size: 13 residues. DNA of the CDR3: TGCAGTGCTAATCAAGGGGGGGGCACTGAAGCTTTCTTT. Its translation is CSANQGGGTEAFF.

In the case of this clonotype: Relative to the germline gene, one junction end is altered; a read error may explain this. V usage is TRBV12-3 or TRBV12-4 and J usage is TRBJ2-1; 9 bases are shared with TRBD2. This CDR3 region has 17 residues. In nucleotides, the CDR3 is TGTGCCAGCACCCCTAATGCCCGTCTAGCGGGATACAATGAGCGGTTCTTC. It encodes CASTPNARLAGYNERFF.

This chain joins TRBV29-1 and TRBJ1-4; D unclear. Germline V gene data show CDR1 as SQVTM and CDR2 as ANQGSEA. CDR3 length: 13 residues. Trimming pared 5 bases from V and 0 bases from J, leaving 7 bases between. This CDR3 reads CSVTLATNEKLFF. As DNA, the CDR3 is TGCAGCGTTACCCTAGCAACTAATGAAAAACTGTTTTTT.

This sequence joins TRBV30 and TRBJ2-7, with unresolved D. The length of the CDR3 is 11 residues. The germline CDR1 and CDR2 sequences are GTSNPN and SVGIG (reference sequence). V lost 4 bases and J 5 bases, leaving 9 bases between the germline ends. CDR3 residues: CAWTLVHEQYF. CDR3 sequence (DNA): TGTGCCTGGACTCTGGTTCACGAGCAGTACTTC.

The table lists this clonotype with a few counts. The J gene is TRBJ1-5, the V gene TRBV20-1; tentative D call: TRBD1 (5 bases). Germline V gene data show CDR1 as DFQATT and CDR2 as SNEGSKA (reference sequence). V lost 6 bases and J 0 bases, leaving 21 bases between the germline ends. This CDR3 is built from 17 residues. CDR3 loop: CSAVSDRGVYSNQPQHF. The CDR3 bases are TGCAGTGCGGTCAGTGATCGGGGGGTTTATAGCAATCAGCCCCAGCATTTT.

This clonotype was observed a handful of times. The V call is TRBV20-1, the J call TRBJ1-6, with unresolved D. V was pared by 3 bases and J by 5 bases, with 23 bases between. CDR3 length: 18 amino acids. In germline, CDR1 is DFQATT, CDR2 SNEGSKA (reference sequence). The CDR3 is CSASTTRRPFIDNSPLHF. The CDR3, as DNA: TGCAGTGCTAGTACCACCAGGCGCCCCTTTATAGATAATTCACCCCTCCACTTT.

CDR3 bases: TGCAGTGCAGGGCAGGGGGTGTTTTACGAGCAGTACTTC. It encodes CSAGQGVFYEQYF. The genes are TRBV20-1 and TRBJ2-7; the match to TRBD1 covers 7 bases. The CDR3 length is 13 residues. Germline CDR1 reads DFQATT; CDR2 reads SNEGSKA (reference sequence). V was clipped by 6 bases and J by 4 bases; unmatched bases: 9.

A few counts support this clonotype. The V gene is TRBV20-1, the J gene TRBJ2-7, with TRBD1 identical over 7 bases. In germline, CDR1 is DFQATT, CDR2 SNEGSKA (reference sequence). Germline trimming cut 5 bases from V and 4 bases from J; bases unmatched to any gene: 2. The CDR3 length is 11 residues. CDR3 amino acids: CSADRDYEQYF. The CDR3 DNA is TGCAGTGCTGACAGGGATTACGAGCAGTACTTC.